This TCR beta chain was profiled in a study of CD8+ T cells in alopecia areata (dated by TCRdb to 2017 to 2018). At the level of the whole study: Treated patients were enrolled in an open-label pilot trial of oral tofacitinib, 5 to 10 mg twice daily, for moderate-to-severe alopecia areata. Tofacitinib was given for 6 to 18 months, followed by 6 months of follow-up off drug to assess delayed response and recurrence. The study used high-throughput TCRbeta sequencing to examine T cell clonal expansion in alopecia areata, in both the C3H/HeJ mouse model and human patients. Human TCRbeta sequencing covered scalp tissue and sorted CD4+ and CD8+ peripheral blood T cells from patchy and totalis/universalis alopecia areata patients and healthy controls. Tofacitinib-treated patients had biopsies at baseline and at 4 and 24 weeks of treatment, with a later scalp biopsy in several patients. Scalp clonality was compared across normal scalp (n=4), patchy alopecia areata scalp (n=8), and alopecia totalis/universalis scalp (n=8). RNA came from the PAXgene miRNA kit for fixed scalp, the miRNeasy kit for PBMCs, and the RNeasy kit for mouse skin. immunoSEQ multiplex PCR using 35 Vbeta forward primers and 13 Jbeta reverse primers was used to amplify TCRbeta CDR3 regions. What the work shows at the level of the full study, not this receptor alone: TCR sequences shared between patients were less clear than in mice, possibly partly because of HLA diversity in the patient population. Lesional scalp, especially in alopecia totalis/universalis, showed higher clonality and more expanded CD8+ clones than normal scalp, suggesting antigenic drive. Unlike mouse skin, which is dominated by gammadelta T cells, normal human skin has resident alphabeta T cells that are also sequenced, and this complicates analysis of the scalp TCR repertoire.

As concerns this clone: Its antigen remains undetermined. Nothing much larger sits one base from this clone, and base qualities are not available.

The time point label on this specimen signifies: baseline before oral tofacitinib. Lesional scalp punch biopsies and peripheral blood were collected from alopecia areata patients. PBMCs were isolated by density centrifugation and stained for CD3, CD4 and CD8, and CD4+ and CD8+ T cells were sorted on a FACSAria. Looking up the germline V gene yields CDR1 SQVTM and CDR2 ANQGSEA. Measured from the cysteine to the phenylalanine, the CDR3 is 15 residues long. The DNA shown is the 45-base CDR3, in frame from base 1. After removal of 3 bases from V and 5 bases from J, the junction retains 9 bases not matched to a gene. The library was generated by the immunoSEQ multiplex PCR assay. To provide template for TCR sequencing, every sample had RNA extracted and reverse transcribed into cDNA. First-strand cDNA was synthesized with SuperScript III using a 2:1 mix of oligo-dT and random hexamers. Amplification bias was assessed with a synthetic immune receptor repertoire, and residual bias was removed computationally. In the paper's pipeline: Raw reads were preprocessed to remove errors, and CDR3 was defined according to IMGT conventions as the region from the conserved cysteine to phenylalanine. Clonality was computed as 1 minus the Shannon entropy, with the entropy normalized by log2 of the number of productive unique TCRs. Whether each scalp clone was CD4 or CD8 was inferred by checking scalp TCRbeta sequences against the CD4 and CD8 repertoires from sorted blood. The immuneACCESS repertoire file appears here via TCRdb, limited to in-frame rearrangements. These files lack a portion of the clones; in checked studies, under half of the deficit traces to unresolved V genes, and the cause of the others is not known. V, J and clone size were drawn from that table, and D and trimming were deduced from the DNA. Here the sample has 250,000 or so clones; 67% occur a single time. Around 1.2% of the sample belongs to the ten largest clones.

The rearranged chain carries TRBV29-1 and TRBJ1-2; the central 10 bases match TRBD1. The sequence came from a human donor with alopecia areata. The sample in question was CD4+ T cells sorted from blood, obtained at week 0. This receptor carries the CDR3 CSVDRTGGGSYGYTF. The DNA sequence is as follows: TGCAGCGTTGACAGGACAGGGGGAGGCTCTTATGGCTACACCTTC.